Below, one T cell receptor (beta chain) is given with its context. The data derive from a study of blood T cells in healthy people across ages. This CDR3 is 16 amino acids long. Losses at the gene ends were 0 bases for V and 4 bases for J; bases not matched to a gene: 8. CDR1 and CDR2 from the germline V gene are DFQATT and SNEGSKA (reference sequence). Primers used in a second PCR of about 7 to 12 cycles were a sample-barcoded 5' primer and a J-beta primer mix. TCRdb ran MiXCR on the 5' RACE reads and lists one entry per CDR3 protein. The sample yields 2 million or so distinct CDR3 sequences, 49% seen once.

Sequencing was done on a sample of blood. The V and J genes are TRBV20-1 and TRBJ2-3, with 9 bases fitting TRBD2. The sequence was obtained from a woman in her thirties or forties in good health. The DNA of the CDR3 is TGCAGTGCTAGAGATATCGGGACTAGCTTTGCAGATACGCAGTATTTT. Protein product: CSARDIGTSFADTQYF.